This T cell receptor (beta chain) is drawn from a study of blood T cell repertoires in COVID-19. Across the study: In each case, the material was cDNA or gDNA derived from T cells, B-cell-depleted T cells, or PBMCs.

Authors' methods: Reference gene primer amplification gave nucleated cell count estimates. Generated by immunoSEQ multiplex PCR, the TCRdb table keeps only in-frame clones and is missing some. The V and J calls and clone size were taken over from that table, and D and trimming were inferred from the DNA. The data show 140,000 or so clones, more than 75% seen once. This clone has a single count. The V gene's germline CDR1 is SGHVS and CDR2 FQNEAQ. The J segment lost 4 bases and the V segment lost 5 bases, leaving 9 bases of the junction unmatched. The CDR3 is made up of 16 amino acids. The clonotype was recovered from a human donor in a cohort sampled during active COVID-19. The specimen sequenced was peripheral blood. This sequence joins TRBV7-8 and TRBJ2-2, with 8 bases lining up with TRBD1. The CDR3 reads CASSLRRTGRTGELFF. CDR3 DNA: TGTGCCAGCAGCCTCCGCCGGACAGGGCGCACCGGGGAGCTGTTTTTT.